This record concerns one T cell receptor beta chain sequence. This sample was included in a study of shared clonotypes between healthy human individuals. The study drew all its donors from Caucasian adults living in Nashville, Tennessee. V lost 3 bases and J 0 bases, leaving 10 bases between the germline ends. Germline assignment: CDR1 SGHTA and CDR2 FQGNSA. The CDR3 has 15 residues. Measured with immunoSEQ multiplex PCR; TCRdb has only the in-frame clones, and not every one. The sample consists of more than 2 million clones, 85% to 95% of them appearing once. Sequenced: naive CD4+ T cells sorted from blood. As for subset: CD45RA+ positively selected. The TCR comes from a man between 18 and 29 years old in good health. This sequence joins TRBV7-2 and TRBJ2-3; D might be TRBD2 (6 bases). The CDR3 bases are TGTGCCAGCAGCTTTCTAGCGACTAGCACAGATACGCAGTATTTT. Translating it yields CASSFLATSTDTQYF. Full variable domain (rest looked up from reference TRBV7-2 and TRBJ2-3): GAGVSQSPSNKVTEKGKDVELRCDPISGHTALYWYRQSLGQGLEFLIYFQGNSAPDKSGLPSDRFSAERTGGSVSTLTIQRTQQEDSAVYLCASSFLATSTDTQYFGPGTRLTVL.